These 26 T cell receptor beta chains share one sample of origin, sequenced in a study of OX40 agonist ivuxolimab in advanced cancers. TCRdb keeps only in-frame clones here, not all; method: immunoSEQ multiplex PCR. In the table there are fewer than 120,000 clones, roughly nine tenths of which are singletons. This specimen was CD4+ or CD8+ T cells sorted from blood, taken in a trial of the OX40 agonist ivuxolimab. The receptors originated from an adult with an advanced solid tumor such as melanoma, head and neck, liver or kidney cancer.

The rearrangement uses TRBV5-4 and TRBJ2-1, with TRBD2 as a possible D gene (5 bases). V lost 0 bases and J lost 4, with 17 bases in between. Per germline, CDR1 SGHNT and CDR2 YYREEE (reference sequence). CDR3 size: 17 residues. This CDR3 is CASSLGIIGKVYNEQFF. The CDR3 DNA reads TGTGCCAGCAGCTTGGGAATCATCGGGAAGGTATACAATGAGCAGTTCTTC.

The genes are TRBV6-1 and TRBJ1-2; D unresolved. The germline CDR1 and CDR2 sequences are MNHNS and SASEGT. The CDR3 contains 15 residues. V lost 4 bases to trimming and J lost 1 base, with 13 bases between them. DNA for the CDR3: TGTGCCAGCAGTGGATTCAGGTCTATTAACTATGGCTACACCTTC. It specifies CASSGFRSINYGYTF.

The chain combines TRBV30 with TRBJ2-1, with 9 positions matching TRBD2. Germline V gives CDR1 GTSNPN, CDR2 SVGIG (reference sequence). J gave up 1 base and V 4 bases, and 8 bases lay outside the gene matches. The CDR3 loop spans 16 amino acids. The CDR3 is CAWMRGGFASYNEQFF. The DNA of the CDR3 is TGTGCCTGGATGCGGGGGGGTTTTGCATCCTACAATGAGCAGTTCTTC.

The rearrangement uses TRBV6-6 and TRBJ2-7; 7 bases agree with TRBD1. Germline V gives CDR1 MNHNY, CDR2 SVGAGI (reference sequence). The junction had 8 bases not matched to a gene; V was cut back by 6 bases and J by 0 bases. This CDR3 contains 15 residues. The CDR3: CASSEVTGDSYEQYF. DNA of the CDR3: TGTGCCAGCAGCGAGGTAACAGGGGACTCCTACGAGCAGTACTTC.

The genes are TRBV25-1 and TRBJ1-1, with D possibly matching TRBD1 (6 bases). The V end was cut by 4 bases, the J end by 8 bases, with 14 bases between. The CDR3 contains 13 residues. Germline assignment: CDR1 MGHDK and CDR2 SYGVNS. The CDR3 reads CASSATGAREAFF. CDR3 nucleotides: TGTGCCAGCAGTGCCACGGGGGCCCGGGAAGCTTTCTTT.

The sample holds one count of this clone. The V call is TRBV19, the J call TRBJ2-3; TRBD2 aligns across 10 bases. Germline CDR1 is LNHDA and CDR2 is SQIVND (reference sequence). The length of the CDR3 is 12 residues. Trimming at V came to 8 bases and at J to 14 bases, leaving 10 bases not matched to a gene. CDR3 protein: CASSYSSGGTYF. Written as DNA, the CDR3 is TGTGCCAGTTCCTATTCTAGCGGGGGAACGTATTTT.

This clone was seen a handful of times. The chain is built from TRBV30 and TRBJ1-1; D is possibly TRBD1 (5 bases). Germline loops: CDR1 GTSNPN, CDR2 SVGIG (reference sequence). The germline V and J ends were trimmed by 2 bases and 12 bases, with 10 bases remaining between them. The CDR3 consists of 10 residues. The DNA for the CDR3 is TGTGCCTGGAGTAGGCAGGGAACTTTCTTT. Amino acid sequence: CAWSRQGTFF.

The V call is TRBV21-1, the J call TRBJ1-2; the table gives TRBD1 as D, unverified against the DNA. TRBV21-1 is listed as a pseudogene. There are 19 residues in the CDR3. The CDR3 DNA is TGTGCCAGCAGCCTCCAACGGGGCAGGGGGAAGGGGACTAACTATGGCTACACCTTC. This gives the protein CASSLQRGRGKGTNYGYTF.

This chain joins TRBV4-1 and TRBJ1-5; D remains ambiguous. Deletions cut 3 bases from V and 2 bases from J, with 17 bases between. This CDR3 comprises 17 residues. Germline assignment: CDR1 MGHRA and CDR2 YSYEKL. CDR3: CASSQSSGREGNQPQHF. As DNA, the CDR3 is TGCGCCAGCAGCCAGAGTTCTGGAAGGGAAGGCAATCAGCCCCAGCATTTT.

This sequence joins TRBV5-1 and TRBJ1-1; 10 bases map to TRBD1. Germline CDR1 reads SGHRS; CDR2 reads YFSETQ. V shed 5 bases and J 3 bases; nucleotides not matched to a gene: 7. This CDR3 is 15 amino acids long. CDR3 residues: CASSSSTGGDTEAFF. CDR3 in DNA: TGCGCCAGCAGTTCCTCGACAGGGGGCGACACTGAAGCTTTCTTT.

The CDR3 here is CASSGFQVQETQYF. CDR3 sequence (DNA): TGTGCCAGCAGTGGATTCCAGGTTCAAGAGACCCAGTACTTC. The J gene is TRBJ2-5, the V gene TRBV6-1; no definite D call. The V gene's germline CDR1 is MNHNS and CDR2 SASEGT. V gave up 4 bases and J gave up 2 bases, with 11 bases separating them. This CDR3 region has 14 residues.

The gene calls are TRBV4-1 and TRBJ2-3; 7 positions agree with TRBD1. V gave up 4 bases and J gave up 7 bases; unmatched junction bases: 17. This CDR3 has 17 residues. The germline V gene has CDR1 MGHRA and CDR2 YSYEKL. This CDR3 is CASSPRSGDSIFNTQYF. In DNA, the CDR3 is TGCGCCAGCAGCCCCCGTTCAGGGGACAGCATCTTTAATACGCAGTATTTT.

The chain uses TRBV10-3 and TRBJ2-3, with 12 bases fitting TRBD2. After removal of 8 bases from V and 1 base from J, the junction contained 4 bases not matched to a gene. CDR3 size: 15 residues. Germline lookup yields CDR1 ENHRY and CDR2 SYGVKD. This CDR3 is CAISTSGRRTDTQYF. As DNA, the CDR3 is TGTGCCATCTCTACTAGCGGGAGGCGCACAGATACGCAGTATTTT.

This sequence joins TRBV19 and TRBJ1-2; 11 bases align to TRBD1. Germline CDR1 LNHDA, CDR2 SQIVND (reference sequence). This CDR3 is 14 amino acids long. The ends lost 6 bases at V and 7 bases at J; junction bases unmatched: 7. The chain's CDR3 is CASRKDRGPIGYTF. The CDR3 coding sequence is TGTGCCAGTAGAAAGGACAGGGGGCCCATTGGCTACACCTTC.

This chain joins TRBV28 and TRBJ2-3; 9 positions agree with TRBD1. Trimming removed 5 bases from V and 2 bases from J; junction bases left unmatched: 14. The CDR3 extends over 18 amino acids. Germline V CDR1 and CDR2: MDHEN, SYDVKM. CDR3 nucleotide sequence: TGTGCCAGCAGTACGAACCAAGTGGGACAGGGAAACACAGATACGCAGTATTTT. Protein product: CASSTNQVGQGNTDTQYF.

The V gene is TRBV5-1, the J gene TRBJ2-5; 13 nucleotides agree with TRBD2. The end of the DNA fits TRBJ2-7 better, so the J call may be wrong. Germline CDR1 SGHRS, CDR2 YFSETQ. The CDR3 sequence is 15 residues long. The CDR3 coding sequence is TGCGCCAGCAGGATCGGGACTAGCGGGATTTACGAGCAGTACTTC. Its protein is CASRIGTSGIYEQYF.

The rearrangement joins TRBV5-4 to TRBJ2-7, with D unclear. V dropped 1 base and J dropped 5 bases, with 10 bases sitting between them. Germline V lookup: CDR1 SGHNT, CDR2 YYREEE (reference sequence). The CDR3 sequence is 13 residues long. The DNA of the CDR3 is TGTGCCAGCAGCTTGCACGGCTTTAACGAGCAGTACTTC. Its translation is CASSLHGFNEQYF. Based on the CDR3 plus reference TRBV5-4 and TRBJ2-7, the full variable domain is ETGVTQSPTHLIKTRGQQVTLRCSSQSGHNTVSWYQQALGQGPQFIFQYYREEENGRGNFPPRFSGLQFPNYSSELNVNALELDDSALYLCASSLHGFNEQYFGPGTRLTVT.

V and J are TRBV27 and TRBJ2-1; 12 nucleotides line up with TRBD2. The V gene's germline CDR1 is MNHEY and CDR2 SMNVEV (reference sequence). With 8 bases clipped from V and 8 bases from J, the junction kept 7 bases outside the gene matches. The length of the CDR3 is 14 residues. CDR3 loop: CASGLAGLWDEQFF. The CDR3 nucleotides are TGTGCCAGCGGACTAGCGGGACTCTGGGATGAGCAGTTCTTC.

This rearrangement joins TRBV28 to TRBJ1-3; D is ambiguous. Germline V gene lookup returns CDR1 MDHEN and CDR2 SYDVKM. This CDR3 comprises 12 residues. Trimming left V 8 bases short and J 5 bases short, with 10 bases between. CDR3 in amino acids: CASRRDRNTIYF. The CDR3, as DNA: TGTGCCAGCCGAAGGGATCGAAACACCATATATTTT.

The chain combines TRBV29-1 with TRBJ1-6, with 10 bases aligning to TRBD1. V lost 6 bases to trimming and J lost 10 bases; unmatched junction nucleotides: 9. Germline V gene sequence: CDR1 SQVTM, CDR2 ANQGSEA. There are 14 residues in the CDR3. DNA of the CDR3: TGCAGCGTGAGGGGACAGGGGCAGAACTCACCCCTCCACTTT. Translation: CSVRGQGQNSPLHF.

The genes are TRBV6-5 and TRBJ1-6, with TRBD1 as a possible D gene (5 bases). With 4 bases removed from V and 14 bases from J, the gap between germline ends came to 12 bases. This CDR3 spans 12 amino acids. CDR1 and CDR2 (germline): MNHEY, SVGAGI. The chain's CDR3 is CASSFRDGSLHF. In DNA form, the CDR3 reads TGTGCCAGCAGTTTCAGGGATGGATCCCTCCACTTT.

The chain is built from TRBV4-2 and TRBJ2-1; no reliable D call. Germline loops: CDR1 LGHNA, CDR2 YNFKEQ. The CDR3 is made up of 13 amino acids. The V end was cut by 4 bases, the J end by 8 bases, with 12 bases between. CDR3 in DNA: TGTGCCAGCAGCCCCCTCCCAGGTTATGAGCAGTTCTTC. It is translated as CASSPLPGYEQFF.

The chain recombines TRBV7-8 with TRBJ2-3, with TRBD2 matching over 7 bases. Per the germline V gene, CDR1 is SGHVS and CDR2 is FQNEAQ. Losses at the gene ends were 0 bases for V and 1 base for J; bases not matched to a gene: 7. The CDR3 contains 17 residues. CDR3 sequence: CASSLAGRERGTDTQYF. The CDR3 coding sequence is TGTGCCAGCAGCTTAGCGGGGCGGGAGAGAGGCACAGATACGCAGTATTTT.

The count of this clone is one. This chain links TRBV19 with TRBJ1-6; D uncertain. Germline CDR1 is LNHDA and CDR2 is SQIVND (reference sequence). V lost 3 bases and J lost 2, with 11 bases in between. The CDR3 sequence is 16 residues long. CDR3 nucleotide sequence: TGTGCCAGTAGTATCGCCGACGGCGCCTATAATTCACCCCTCCACTTT. This gives the protein CASSIADGAYNSPLHF.

This rearrangement joins TRBV27 to TRBJ2-2; 8 bases line up with TRBD2. CDR1 is MNHEY and CDR2 is SMNVEV in the germline V gene (reference sequence). V was pared by 2 bases and J by 5 bases, with 7 bases of the junction left unmatched. The CDR3 sequence is 16 residues long. The CDR3 loop is CASSLEREYGTGELFF. The CDR3 DNA reads TGTGCCAGCAGTTTAGAGCGGGAGTATGGGACCGGGGAGCTGTTTTTT.

This clone was counted a few times. Other DNA sequences in this specimen translate into the identical CDR3. The genes are TRBV7-2 and TRBJ2-5; 12 bases are a match to TRBD2. Unmatched junction bases numbered 1, after V lost 5 bases and J lost 0 bases. CDR3 length: 15 amino acids. Germline-derived CDR1 and CDR2 are SGHTA and FQGNSA. Here the CDR3 reads CASSRTSGDQETQYF. The CDR3 nucleotides read TGTGCCAGCAGCCGGACTAGCGGGGACCAAGAGACCCAGTACTTC.